Presented here are 15 T cell receptor beta chains from one specimen sequenced in a study of blood T cell repertoires in COVID-19. The method was immunoSEQ multiplex PCR; TCRdb's version includes in-frame clones alone and lacks a portion of them. The table lists 150,000 or so clones, 80% to 85% of them singletons. Sequences were obtained from PBMCs or T cells enriched from blood (not recorded which). Every receptor here comes from a woman aged 45-60 years who had recovered from COVID-19.

The chain uses TRBV6-5 and TRBJ1-2, with TRBD1 identical over 8 bases. Germline V CDR1 and CDR2: MNHEY, SVGAGI. The CDR3 is 14 amino acids. V lost 8 bases and J lost 6; bases outside the gene matches: 11. Written as DNA, the CDR3 is TGTGCCAGCGGACAGGGCGCATATTCGGATGGCTACACCTTC. This sequence encodes CASGQGAYSDGYTF.

The V and J genes are TRBV2 and TRBJ2-3, with 8 bases that match TRBD2. This CDR3 comprises 15 residues. Per germline, CDR1 SNHLY and CDR2 FYNNEI. The J segment lost 2 bases and the V segment lost 1 base, leaving 2 bases of the junction unmatched. CDR3: CASSEGAGDTDTQYF. CDR3 nucleotides: TGTGCCAGCAGTGAAGGAGCGGGGGACACAGATACGCAGTATTTT.

This clone was counted a single time. This chain links TRBV6-2 or TRBV6-3 with TRBJ1-5, with TRBD1 as a possible D gene (6 bases). The CDR3 runs to 16 residues. Germline V CDR1 and CDR2: MNHEY, SVGEGT. Trimming took off 6 bases at V and 3 bases at J, with 18 bases between the two ends. DNA of the CDR3: TGTGCCAGCAGCCGCGACCTTACAGGGCCCAATCAGCCCCAGCATTTT. As protein: CASSRDLTGPNQPQHF.

In this sample, this clone turned up once. The chain employs TRBV5-4 and TRBJ2-1, with 9 bases that match TRBD2. The CDR3 extends over 14 amino acids. Germline values: CDR1 SGHNT, CDR2 YYREEE (reference sequence). With V trimmed by 4 bases and J by 8 bases, 7 bases remained unmatched. The CDR3 region has the DNA TGTGCCAGCAGCCGACTAGCGGACCGGGATGAGCAGTTCTTC. Translating it yields CASSRLADRDEQFF. The variable domain in full, completed from reference TRBV5-4 and TRBJ2-1, reads ETGVTQSPTHLIKTRGQQVTLRCSSQSGHNTVSWYQQALGQGPQFIFQYYREEENGRGNFPPRFSGLQFPNYSSELNVNALELDDSALYLCASSRLADRDEQFFGPGTRLTVL.

In its sample, this clone was seen a few times. The rearrangement uses TRBV7-2 and TRBJ2-2; unclear D gene. The CDR3 runs to 13 residues. V was pared by 2 bases and J by 6 bases, with 7 bases between. Per the germline V gene, CDR1 is SGHTA and CDR2 is FQGNSA. CDR3 protein: CASSLYRAGELFF. As DNA, the CDR3 is TGTGCCAGCAGCTTATATCGGGCCGGGGAGCTGTTTTTT.

The J gene is TRBJ2-7, the V gene TRBV19, with D possibly being TRBD1 (6 bases). The germline V gene encodes CDR1 LNHDA and CDR2 SQIVND (reference sequence). V was shortened by 5 bases and J by 3 bases, with 14 bases between the two germline ends. The CDR3 covers 14 residues. CDR3 coding DNA: TGTGCCAGTAGTTCGCAGGGGTCTTTCTACGAGCAGTACTTC. Amino acids: CASSSQGSFYEQYF. The complete variable domain, with remaining parts taken from reference TRBV19 and TRBJ2-7, reads DGGITQSPKYLFRKEGQNVTLSCEQNLNHDAMYWYRQDPGQGLRLIYYSQIVNDFQKGDIAEGYSVSREKKESFPLTVTSAQKNPTAFYLCASSSQGSFYEQYFGPGTRLTVT.

J is TRBJ2-3 and V is TRBV7-8, with D perhaps TRBD2 (6 bases). The CDR3 has 15 residues. Trimming cost V 4 bases and J 0 bases, with 11 bases left between them. Germline CDR1 SGHVS, CDR2 FQNEAQ. CDR3 protein: CASSSGTPSTDTQYF. The CDR3 nucleotides read TGTGCCAGCAGCTCCGGGACTCCAAGCACAGATACGCAGTATTTT.

The chain links TRBV19 to TRBJ2-2; D uncertain. Germline CDR1 reads LNHDA; CDR2 reads SQIVND (reference sequence). This CDR3 region has 14 residues. Trimming took 8 bases from V and 6 from J, leaving 16 bases between them. The CDR3: CASQAGRSSGELFF. The CDR3 DNA sequence: TGTGCCAGTCAAGCCGGAAGGAGTTCCGGGGAGCTGTTTTTT. Based on the CDR3 plus reference TRBV19 and TRBJ2-2, the full variable domain is DGGITQSPKYLFRKEGQNVTLSCEQNLNHDAMYWYRQDPGQGLRLIYYSQIVNDFQKGDIAEGYSVSREKKESFPLTVTSAQKNPTAFYLCASQAGRSSGELFFGEGSRLTVL.

This clone was counted once. The gene calls are TRBV19 and TRBJ2-5, with D possibly matching TRBD2 (6 bases). The V gene's germline CDR1 is LNHDA and CDR2 SQIVND (reference sequence). The CDR3 sequence is 14 residues long. Trimming pared 3 bases from V and 4 bases from J, leaving 12 bases between. DNA for the CDR3: TGTGCCAGTAGTATCCCATCGCGGGGAGAGACCCAGTACTTC. Its translation: CASSIPSRGETQYF. The entire variable domain, with the rest obtained from reference TRBV19 and TRBJ2-5, is as follows: DGGITQSPKYLFRKEGQNVTLSCEQNLNHDAMYWYRQDPGQGLRLIYYSQIVNDFQKGDIAEGYSVSREKKESFPLTVTSAQKNPTAFYLCASSIPSRGETQYFGPGTRLLVL.

V gene TRBV4-3 combines with J gene TRBJ1-4, with TRBD1 matching over 7 bases. The germline CDR1 and CDR2 sequences are LGHNA and YSLEER. The CDR3 is 16 amino acids. V lost 0 bases to trimming and J lost 7 bases; unmatched junction nucleotides: 8. The CDR3 nucleotides are TGCGCCAGCAGCCAAGATAACAGGGGCCTGGGTGAAAAACTGTTTTTT. It codes for CASSQDNRGLGEKLFF.

This clone appeared once. The V gene is TRBV27, the J gene TRBJ2-1, with TRBD2 matching 7 bases. The germline CDR1 and CDR2 sequences are MNHEY and SMNVEV (reference sequence). The CDR3 loop spans 15 amino acids. After removal of 6 bases from V and 1 base from J, the junction contained 6 bases not matched to a gene. CDR3 protein: CASRSAGVSYNEQFF. The CDR3, as DNA: TGTGCCAGCAGGTCGGCGGGAGTATCCTACAATGAGCAGTTCTTC.

The chain is built from TRBV13 and TRBJ1-1, with TRBD1 matching 7 bases. In germline, CDR1 is PRHDT, CDR2 FYEKMQ (reference sequence). CDR3 length: 12 amino acids. The V gene end was trimmed by 9 bases and the J gene end by 8 bases; junction bases not matched to a gene: 9. CDR3 sequence: CASQNVGGEAFF. The CDR3 DNA is TGTGCCAGTCAAAACGTAGGGGGCGAAGCTTTCTTT.

This chain links TRBV11-3 with TRBJ2-5; D is unresolved. CDR1 is SGHNT, CDR2 YENEEA, per germline. The CDR3 sequence is 13 residues long. Trimming cost V 1 base and J 2 bases, with 5 bases left between them. In nucleotides, the CDR3 is TGTGCCAGCAGCTTAGGGCAGCAAGAGACCCAGTACTTC. This translates into CASSLGQQETQYF. Variable domain in full (rest from reference TRBV11-3 and TRBJ2-5): EAGVVQSPRYKIIEKKQPVAFWCNPISGHNTLYWYLQNLGQGPELLIRYENEEAVDDSQLPKDRFSAERLKGVDSTLKIQPAELGDSAVYLCASSLGQQETQYFGPGTRLLVL.

The chain employs TRBV5-1 and TRBJ2-3, with D perhaps TRBD2 (5 bases). This CDR3 spans 14 amino acids. V lost 7 bases, J lost 3 bases, and 15 bases lay in between. Germline V gene lookup returns CDR1 SGHRS and CDR2 YFSETQ. The DNA for the CDR3 is TGCGCCAGCGGCGGGCATCTGGGAACAGATACGCAGTATTTT. Protein product: CASGGHLGTDTQYF.

The genes are TRBV12-5 and TRBJ1-4, with D perhaps matching TRBD1 (6 bases). V was cut by 8 bases and J by 1 base, with 23 bases left in between. Germline CDR1 LGHNT, CDR2 FRNRAP. The CDR3 has 18 residues. CDR3 loop: CASLKTVQGRVTNEKLFF. For the CDR3, the DNA is TGTGCTAGTCTAAAGACTGTACAGGGAAGGGTAACTAATGAAAAACTGTTTTTT.